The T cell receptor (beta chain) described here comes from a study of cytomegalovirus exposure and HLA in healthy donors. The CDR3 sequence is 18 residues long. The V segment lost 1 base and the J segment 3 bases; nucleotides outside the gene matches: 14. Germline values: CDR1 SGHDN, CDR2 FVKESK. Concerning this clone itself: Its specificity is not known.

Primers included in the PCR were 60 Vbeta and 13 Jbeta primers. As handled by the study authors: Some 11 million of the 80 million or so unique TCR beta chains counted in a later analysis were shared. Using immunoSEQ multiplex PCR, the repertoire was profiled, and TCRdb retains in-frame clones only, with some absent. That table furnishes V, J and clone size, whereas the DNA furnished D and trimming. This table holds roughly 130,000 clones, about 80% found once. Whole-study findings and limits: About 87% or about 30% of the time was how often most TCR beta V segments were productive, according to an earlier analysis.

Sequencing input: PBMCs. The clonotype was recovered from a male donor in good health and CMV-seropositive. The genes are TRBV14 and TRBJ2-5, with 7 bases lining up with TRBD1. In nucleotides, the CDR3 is TGTGCCAGCAGCCAAGGGGTTCTTCCTCGAACAGGGGAAGAGACCCAGTACTTC. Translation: CASSQGVLPRTGEETQYF.